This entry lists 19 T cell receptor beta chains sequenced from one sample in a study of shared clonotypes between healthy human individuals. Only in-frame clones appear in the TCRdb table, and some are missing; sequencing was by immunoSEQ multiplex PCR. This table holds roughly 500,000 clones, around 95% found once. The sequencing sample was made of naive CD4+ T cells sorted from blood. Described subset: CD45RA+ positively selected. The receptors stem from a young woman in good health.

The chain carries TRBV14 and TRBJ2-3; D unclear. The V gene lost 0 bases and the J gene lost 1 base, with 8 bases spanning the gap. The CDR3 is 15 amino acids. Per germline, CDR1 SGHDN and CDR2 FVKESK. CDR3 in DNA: TGTGCCAGCAGCCAAGAAATTCGCCGCACAGATACGCAGTATTTT. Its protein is CASSQEIRRTDTQYF.

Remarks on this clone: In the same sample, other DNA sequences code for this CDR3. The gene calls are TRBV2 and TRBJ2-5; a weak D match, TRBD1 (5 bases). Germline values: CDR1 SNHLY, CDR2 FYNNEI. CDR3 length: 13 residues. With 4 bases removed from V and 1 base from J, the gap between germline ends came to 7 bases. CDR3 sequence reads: CASSGQGQETQYF. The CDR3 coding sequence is TGTGCCAGCAGTGGGCAGGGCCAAGAGACCCAGTACTTC.

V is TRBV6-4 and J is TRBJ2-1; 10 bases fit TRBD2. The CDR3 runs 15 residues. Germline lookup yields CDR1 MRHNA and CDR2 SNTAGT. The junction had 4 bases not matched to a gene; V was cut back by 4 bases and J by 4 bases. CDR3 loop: CASSVKAGGYNEQFF. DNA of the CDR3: TGTGCCAGCAGTGTAAAAGCGGGAGGGTACAATGAGCAGTTCTTC.

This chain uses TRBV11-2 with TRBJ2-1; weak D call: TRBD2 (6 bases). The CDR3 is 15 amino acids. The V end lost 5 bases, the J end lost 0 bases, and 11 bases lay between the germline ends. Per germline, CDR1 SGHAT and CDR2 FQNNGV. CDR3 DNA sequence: TGTGCCAGCAGCGTTCTAGCGAGCTCCTACAATGAGCAGTTCTTC. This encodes CASSVLASSYNEQFF.

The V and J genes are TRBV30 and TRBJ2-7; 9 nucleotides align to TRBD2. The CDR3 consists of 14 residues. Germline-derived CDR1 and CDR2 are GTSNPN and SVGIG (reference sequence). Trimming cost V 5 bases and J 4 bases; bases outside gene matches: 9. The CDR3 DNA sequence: TGTGCCTGGGTCCGTGAAGCGGGGGGTTACGAGCAGTACTTC. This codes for CAWVREAGGYEQYF.

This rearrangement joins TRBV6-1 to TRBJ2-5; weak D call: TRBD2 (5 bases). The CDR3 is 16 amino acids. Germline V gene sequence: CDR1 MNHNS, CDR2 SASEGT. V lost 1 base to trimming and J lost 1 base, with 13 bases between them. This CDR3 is CASSEVDGGGQETQYF. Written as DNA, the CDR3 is TGTGCCAGCAGTGAAGTGGATGGAGGAGGCCAAGAGACCCAGTACTTC.

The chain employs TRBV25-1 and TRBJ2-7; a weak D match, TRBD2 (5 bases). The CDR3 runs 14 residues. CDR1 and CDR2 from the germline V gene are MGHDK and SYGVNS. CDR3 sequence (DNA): TGTGGATACCAGTCCTGGTCTAGCATCTACGAGCAGTACTTC. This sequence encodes CGYQSWSSIYEQYF.

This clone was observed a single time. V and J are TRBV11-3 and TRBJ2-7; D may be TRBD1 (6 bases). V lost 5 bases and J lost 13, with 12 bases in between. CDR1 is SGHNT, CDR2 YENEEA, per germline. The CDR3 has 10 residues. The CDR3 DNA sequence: TGTGCCAGCAGCGCCGACAGGATATACTTC. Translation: CASSADRIYF.

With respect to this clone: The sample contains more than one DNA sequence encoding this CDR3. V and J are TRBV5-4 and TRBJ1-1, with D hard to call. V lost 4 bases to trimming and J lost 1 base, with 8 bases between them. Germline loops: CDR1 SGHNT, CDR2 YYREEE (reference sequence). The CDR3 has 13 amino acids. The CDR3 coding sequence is TGTGCCAGCAGCCTTACAGCGAACACTGAAGCTTTCTTT. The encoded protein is CASSLTANTEAFF.

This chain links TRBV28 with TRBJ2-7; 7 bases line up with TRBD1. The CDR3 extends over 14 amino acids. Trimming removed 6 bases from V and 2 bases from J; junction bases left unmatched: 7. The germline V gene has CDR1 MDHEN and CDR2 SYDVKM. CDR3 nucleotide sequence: TGTGCCAGCAGGACCGGACAGGCCACCTACGAGCAGTACTTC. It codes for CASRTGQATYEQYF.

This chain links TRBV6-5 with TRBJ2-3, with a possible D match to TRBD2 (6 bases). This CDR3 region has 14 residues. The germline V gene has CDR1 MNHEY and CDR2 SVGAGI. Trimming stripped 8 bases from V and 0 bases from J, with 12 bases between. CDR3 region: CASVRGTSTDTQYF. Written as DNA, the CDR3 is TGTGCCAGCGTGCGGGGCACTAGCACAGATACGCAGTATTTT.

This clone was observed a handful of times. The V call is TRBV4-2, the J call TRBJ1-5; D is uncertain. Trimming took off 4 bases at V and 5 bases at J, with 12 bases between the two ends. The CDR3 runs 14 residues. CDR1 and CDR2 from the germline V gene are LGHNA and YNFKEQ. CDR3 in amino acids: CASSPHRVDQPQHF. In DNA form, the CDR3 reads TGTGCCAGCAGCCCTCACCGGGTGGATCAGCCCCAGCATTTT.

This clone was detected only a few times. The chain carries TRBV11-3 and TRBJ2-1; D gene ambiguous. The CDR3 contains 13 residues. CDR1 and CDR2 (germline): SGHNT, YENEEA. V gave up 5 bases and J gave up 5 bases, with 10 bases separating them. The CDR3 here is CASSPRVNNEQFF. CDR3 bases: TGTGCCAGCAGCCCTCGAGTCAACAATGAGCAGTTCTTC.

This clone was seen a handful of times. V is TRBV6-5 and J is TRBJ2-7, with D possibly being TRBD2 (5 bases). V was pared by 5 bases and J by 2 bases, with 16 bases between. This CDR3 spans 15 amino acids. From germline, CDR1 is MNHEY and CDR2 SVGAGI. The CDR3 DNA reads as TGTGCCAGCAGTAGAAGCGCCGGACTTACCTACGAGCAGTACTTC. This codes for CASSRSAGLTYEQYF.

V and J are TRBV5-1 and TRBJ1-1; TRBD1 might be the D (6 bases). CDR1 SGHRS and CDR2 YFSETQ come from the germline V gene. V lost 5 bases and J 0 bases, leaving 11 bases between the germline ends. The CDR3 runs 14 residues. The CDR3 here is CASRSRTVNTEAFF. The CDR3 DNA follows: TGCGCCAGCAGGAGCCGGACAGTGAACACTGAAGCTTTCTTT.

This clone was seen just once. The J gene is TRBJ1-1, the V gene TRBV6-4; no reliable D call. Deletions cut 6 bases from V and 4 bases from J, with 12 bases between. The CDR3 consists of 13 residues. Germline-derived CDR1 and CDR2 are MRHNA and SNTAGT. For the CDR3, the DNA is TGTGCCAGCAGCAGAAACGGTGGCACTGAAGCTTTCTTT. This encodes CASSRNGGTEAFF.

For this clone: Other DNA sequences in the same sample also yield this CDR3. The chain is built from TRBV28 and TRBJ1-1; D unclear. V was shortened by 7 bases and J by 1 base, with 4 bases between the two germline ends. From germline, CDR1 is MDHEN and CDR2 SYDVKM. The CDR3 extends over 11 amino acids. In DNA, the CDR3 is TGTGCCAGCACGGGGAACACTGAAGCTTTCTTT. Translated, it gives CASTGNTEAFF.

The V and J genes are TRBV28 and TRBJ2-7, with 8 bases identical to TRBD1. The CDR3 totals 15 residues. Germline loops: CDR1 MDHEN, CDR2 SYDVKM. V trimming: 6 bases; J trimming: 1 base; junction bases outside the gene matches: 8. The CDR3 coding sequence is TGTGCCAGCAGGGCACAGGGGGGATCGTCCTACGAGCAGTACTTC. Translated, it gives CASRAQGGSSYEQYF.

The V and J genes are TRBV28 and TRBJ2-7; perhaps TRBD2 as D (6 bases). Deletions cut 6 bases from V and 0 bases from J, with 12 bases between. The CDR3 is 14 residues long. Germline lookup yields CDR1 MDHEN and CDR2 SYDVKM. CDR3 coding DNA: TGTGCCAGCAGACCCCTCGGGAGCTCCTACGAGCAGTACTTC. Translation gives CASRPLGSSYEQYF.